One TCR beta chain is described in this entry. These data come from a study of blood T cell repertoires in COVID-19. Generated by immunoSEQ multiplex PCR, the TCRdb table keeps only in-frame clones and is missing some. Of fewer than 300,000 clones listed, 88% are singletons. This clonotype originated in a man aged 55 to 70 who had recovered from COVID-19. Sequencing was done on a sample of peripheral blood.

In DNA, the CDR3 is TGTGCCACGAACCGGGAGGCTGGGGCCAACGTCCTGACTTTC. It translates to CATNREAGANVLTF. The chain employs TRBV19 and TRBJ2-6; 7 bases are shared with TRBD2. This CDR3 region has 14 residues. Germline lookup yields CDR1 LNHDA and CDR2 SQIVND (reference sequence). The V segment lost 10 bases and the J segment 2 bases; nucleotides outside the gene matches: 5.